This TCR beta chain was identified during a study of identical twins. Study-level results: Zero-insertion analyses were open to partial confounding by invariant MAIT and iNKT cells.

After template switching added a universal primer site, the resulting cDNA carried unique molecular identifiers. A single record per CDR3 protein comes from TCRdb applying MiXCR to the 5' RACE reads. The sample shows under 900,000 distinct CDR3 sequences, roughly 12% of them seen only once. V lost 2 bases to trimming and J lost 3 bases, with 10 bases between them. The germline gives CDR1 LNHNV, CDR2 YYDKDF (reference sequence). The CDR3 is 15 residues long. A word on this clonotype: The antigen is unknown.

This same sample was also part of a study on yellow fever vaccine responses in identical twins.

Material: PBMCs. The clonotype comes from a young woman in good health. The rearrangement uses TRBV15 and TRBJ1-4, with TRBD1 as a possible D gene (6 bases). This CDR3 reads CATSRPGVANEKLFF. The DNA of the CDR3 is TGTGCCACCAGCAGACCAGGGGTAGCTAATGAAAAACTGTTTTTT.